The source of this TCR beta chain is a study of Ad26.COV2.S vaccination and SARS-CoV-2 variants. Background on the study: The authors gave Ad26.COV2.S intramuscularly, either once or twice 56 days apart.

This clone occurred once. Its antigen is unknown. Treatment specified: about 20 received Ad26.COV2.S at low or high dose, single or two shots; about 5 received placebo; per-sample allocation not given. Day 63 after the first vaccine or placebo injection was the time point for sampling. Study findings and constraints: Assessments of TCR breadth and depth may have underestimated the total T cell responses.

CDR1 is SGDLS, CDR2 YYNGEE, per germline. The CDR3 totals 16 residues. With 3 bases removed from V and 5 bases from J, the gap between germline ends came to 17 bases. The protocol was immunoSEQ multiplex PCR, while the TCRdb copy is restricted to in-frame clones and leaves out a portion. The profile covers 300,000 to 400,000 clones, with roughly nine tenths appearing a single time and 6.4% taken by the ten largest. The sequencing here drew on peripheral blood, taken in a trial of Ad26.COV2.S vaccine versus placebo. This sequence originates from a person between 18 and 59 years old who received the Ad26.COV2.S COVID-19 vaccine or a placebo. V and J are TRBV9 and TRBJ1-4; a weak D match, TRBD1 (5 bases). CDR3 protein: CASSATTGTYNEKLFF. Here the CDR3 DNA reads TGTGCCAGCAGCGCAACCACCGGGACGTACAATGAAAAACTGTTTTTT.